The 24 T cell receptor beta chains below all came from one sample that was sequenced in a study of blood T cell repertoires in COVID-19. Only in-frame clones appear in the TCRdb table, and some are missing; sequencing was by immunoSEQ multiplex PCR. The sample yields about 81,000 clones, about 91% seen once. Material for sequencing was peripheral blood. The receptors derive from a woman older than 75 with acute or convalescent COVID-19.

The chain couples TRBV10-3 to TRBJ2-1; TRBD2 matches at 8 bases. The CDR3 has 14 amino acids. Trimming cost V 0 bases and J 9 bases; bases outside gene matches: 4. The germline V gene has CDR1 ENHRY and CDR2 SYGVKD. This chain's CDR3 is CAISESQRELEQFF. CDR3 in DNA: TGTGCCATCAGTGAGTCCCAGCGGGAGCTTGAGCAGTTCTTC.

CDR3 in amino acids: CASSLEGRDGYTF. In DNA form, the CDR3 reads TGCGCCAGCAGCTTGGAGGGGAGGGATGGCTACACCTTC. This chain joins TRBV5-1 and TRBJ1-2, with D perhaps TRBD1 (5 bases). Trimming took off 0 bases at V and 6 bases at J, with 9 bases between the two ends. The CDR3 length is 13 residues. Germline V gene data show CDR1 as SGHRS and CDR2 as YFSETQ.

This chain uses TRBV4-3 with TRBJ1-2; no reliable D call. The germline V gene encodes CDR1 LGHNA and CDR2 YSLEER. This CDR3 has 15 amino acids. With 1 base removed from V and 6 bases from J, the gap between germline ends came to 15 bases. CDR3 in amino acids: CASSQGGLPGDGYTF. The CDR3 nucleotides read TGCGCCAGCAGCCAAGGTGGACTCCCTGGGGATGGCTACACCTTC.

The chain couples TRBV5-4 to TRBJ2-2; the match to TRBD2 covers 9 bases. In germline, CDR1 is SGHNT, CDR2 YYREEE (reference sequence). This CDR3 spans 17 amino acids. V was pared by 0 bases and J by 6 bases, with 9 bases of the junction left unmatched. The DNA of the CDR3 is TGTGCCAGCAGCTTGGGGTTAGCGGGAGTGGAGGCCGGGGAGCTGTTTTTT. Its protein product is CASSLGLAGVEAGELFF.

The V and J genes are TRBV19 and TRBJ2-7, with TRBD1 matching 8 bases. The CDR3 has 14 amino acids. J gave up 2 bases and V 5 bases, and 5 bases lay outside the gene matches. CDR1 and CDR2 from the germline V gene are LNHDA and SQIVND (reference sequence). The CDR3 coding sequence is TGTGCCAGTAGTGTCGACAGGGGTACCTACGAGCAGTACTTC. This sequence encodes CASSVDRGTYEQYF.

Written as DNA, the CDR3 is TGTGCCAGCAGGCATCAACAGGGAAACACCATATATTTT. Translated, it gives CASRHQQGNTIYF. The chain carries TRBV6-6 and TRBJ1-3; no clear D. The V gene lost 6 bases and the J gene lost 4 bases, with 10 bases spanning the gap. From germline, CDR1 is MNHNY and CDR2 SVGAGI (reference sequence). CDR3 size: 13 residues.

The chain is built from TRBV5-8 and TRBJ1-1; D is perhaps TRBD1 (6 bases). The CDR3 runs to 13 residues. V was cut by 2 bases and J by 5 bases, with 10 bases left in between. Germline CDR1 and CDR2: SGHTS and YDEGEE. CDR3 sequence reads: CASSFPGTTEAFF. In nucleotides, the CDR3 is TGTGCCAGCAGCTTCCCAGGGACAACTGAAGCTTTCTTT.

Only a few counts were recorded for this clone. The V call is TRBV30, the J call TRBJ1-1; D is ambiguous. CDR1 and CDR2 from the germline V gene are GTSNPN and SVGIG (reference sequence). The CDR3 is made up of 14 amino acids. Trimming shortened V by 0 bases and J by 5 bases, and 13 bases separated the two germline ends. CDR3 sequence reads: CAWSVGLGGTEAFF. The CDR3, as DNA: TGTGCCTGGAGTGTAGGGCTCGGAGGGACTGAAGCTTTCTTT. Combining the CDR3 with reference TRBV30 and TRBJ1-1 gives the whole variable domain SQTIHQWPATLVQPVGSPLSLECTVEGTSNPNLYWYRQAAGRGLQLLFYSVGIGQISSEVPQNLSASRPQDRQFILSSKKLLLSDSGFYLCAWSVGLGGTEAFFGQGTRLTVV.

This clone was picked up one time. This chain links TRBV9 with TRBJ1-1; 7 bases are shared with TRBD1. The germline V gene encodes CDR1 SGDLS and CDR2 YYNGEE. CDR3 length: 15 residues. Trimming cost V 0 bases and J 3 bases; bases outside gene matches: 5. CDR3 DNA sequence: TGTGCCAGCAGCGTAGCTCCTCAGGGGGACACTGAAGCTTTCTTT. Amino acid sequence: CASSVAPQGDTEAFF.

The chain links TRBV5-1 to TRBJ2-2, with 11 bases identical to TRBD2. CDR3 length equals 16 residues. After removal of 0 bases from V and 6 bases from J, the junction contained 4 bases not matched to a gene. Per germline, CDR1 SGHRS and CDR2 YFSETQ. DNA for the CDR3: TGCGCCAGCAGCTTGGCTAGCGGGGGGTTCGCCGGGGAGCTGTTTTTT. Protein sequence: CASSLASGGFAGELFF.

The chain has TRBV29-1 and TRBJ2-7; D unclear. The CDR3 spans 13 residues. Per germline, CDR1 SQVTM and CDR2 ANQGSEA. V shed 8 bases and J shed 0 bases, with 14 bases lying between them. CDR3 amino acids: CSYMGSHSYEQYF. The CDR3 DNA reads as TGCAGCTATATGGGCAGCCACTCCTACGAGCAGTACTTC.

With respect to this clone: One end of the junction varies from germline; a read error may be responsible. The chain has TRBV7-2 and TRBJ2-7, with D maybe TRBD2 (6 bases). In germline, CDR1 is SGHTA, CDR2 FQGNSA. CDR3 length: 12 amino acids. CDR3 sequence: CASSPAAGRINF. The CDR3 DNA reads TGTGCCAGCAGCCCTGCGGCAGGGAGGATTAACTTC.

The chain joins TRBV6-6 to TRBJ2-1, with D tentatively TRBD2 (5 bases). V was clipped by 2 bases and J by 5 bases, with 10 bases between them. Germline assignment: CDR1 MNHNY and CDR2 SVGAGI (reference sequence). The length of the CDR3 is 14 residues. In nucleotides, the CDR3 is TGTGCCAGCAGTTACGGGCTAGCCCACAATGAGCAGTTCTTC. This translates into CASSYGLAHNEQFF.

The sample holds one count of this clone. For the CDR3, the DNA is TGTGCCAGCAGCCCCAAGGGGATGTCGGCTATTTTTCGGAATGAGCAGTTCTTC. It yields the protein CASSPKGMSAIFRNEQFF. The chain combines TRBV3-1 (or the pseudogene TRBV3-2) with TRBJ2-1; the D gene is possibly TRBD1 (5 bases). The CDR3 has 18 residues. Per the germline V gene, CDR1 is LGHDT and CDR2 is YNNKEL (reference sequence). The V end lost 4 bases, the J end lost 7 bases, and 26 bases lay between the germline ends.

The J gene is TRBJ1-1, the V gene TRBV2; 12 bases are shared with TRBD1. CDR1 is SNHLY, CDR2 FYNNEI, per germline. Unmatched junction bases numbered 12, after V lost 7 bases and J lost 3 bases. The CDR3 is made up of 17 amino acids. CDR3: CASKPGQGAIRDTEAFF. The CDR3 bases are TGTGCCAGCAAGCCGGGACAGGGGGCTATAAGGGACACTGAAGCTTTCTTT.

The gene calls are TRBV29-1 and TRBJ2-1; TRBD1 might be the D (5 bases). CDR1 SQVTM and CDR2 ANQGSEA come from the germline V gene. The CDR3 is 13 residues long. V lost 7 bases to trimming and J lost 3 bases, with 13 bases between them. The CDR3 DNA reads TGCAGCGGTGGGGCTGTCGGCTACAATGAGCAGTTCTTC. It translates to CSGGAVGYNEQFF.

The chain has TRBV30 and TRBJ2-1, with D possibly TRBD2 on 5 matching bases. Germline V gene lookup returns CDR1 GTSNPN and CDR2 SVGIG (reference sequence). The CDR3 contains 15 residues. With 0 bases removed from V and 5 bases from J, the gap between germline ends came to 14 bases. CDR3 sequence: CAWSVPSSRDNEQFF. The CDR3 coding sequence is TGTGCCTGGAGTGTACCTAGCTCAAGGGACAATGAGCAGTTCTTC.

The rearrangement links TRBV28 to TRBJ1-6, with a weak D call TRBD1 (6 bases). The CDR3 loop spans 11 amino acids. Trimming left V 4 bases short and J 14 bases short, with 9 bases between. Germline CDR1 and CDR2: MDHEN and SYDVKM. The CDR3 region has the DNA TGTGCCAGCAGTTGGGGACATACCCTCCACTTT. Its protein is CASSWGHTLHF.

The genes are TRBV7-2 and TRBJ2-7; unclear D gene. The germline V gene has CDR1 SGHTA and CDR2 FQGNSA. V was pared by 1 base and J by 0 bases, with 10 bases between. The CDR3 length is 15 residues. CDR3 sequence: CASSLGSGVSYEQYF. In DNA, the CDR3 is TGTGCCAGCAGCTTAGGGTCGGGTGTCTCCTACGAGCAGTACTTC.

The V call is TRBV7-8, the J call TRBJ1-2; TRBD1 matches at 7 bases. Germline V gene data show CDR1 as SGHVS and CDR2 as FQNEAQ. Germline trimming cut 0 bases from V and 4 bases from J; bases unmatched to any gene: 11. CDR3 length: 17 residues. CDR3 DNA sequence: TGTGCCAGCAGCTTAGCGTCATCGGCAGGGGGGATCTATGGCTACACCTTC. It specifies CASSLASSAGGIYGYTF.

This rearrangement joins TRBV5-1 to TRBJ2-3; D not resolved. Trimming took 4 bases from V and 0 from J, leaving 9 bases between them. From germline, CDR1 is SGHRS and CDR2 YFSETQ. This CDR3 contains 14 residues. DNA for the CDR3: TGCGCCAGCAGCACTGAGCGTAGCACAGATACGCAGTATTTT. This gives the protein CASSTERSTDTQYF.

This chain uses TRBV18 with TRBJ2-4; D is perhaps TRBD2 (6 bases). CDR1 and CDR2 from the germline V gene are KGHSH and LQKENI. The CDR3 covers 16 residues. V was shortened by 1 base and J by 4 bases, with 14 bases between the two germline ends. CDR3: CASSPLGGGAKNIQYF. The CDR3 DNA sequence: TGTGCCAGCTCACCACTCGGGGGAGGAGCAAAAAACATTCAGTACTTC. Supplemented by reference TRBV18 and TRBJ2-4, the full variable domain reads NAGVMQNPRHLVRRRGQEARLRCSPMKGHSHVYWYRQLPEEGLKFMVYLQKENIIDESGMPKERFSAEFPKEGPSILRIQQVVRGDSAAYFCASSPLGGGAKNIQYFGAGTRLSVL.

The J gene is TRBJ2-7, the V gene TRBV2; 11 bases line up with TRBD1. The V gene's germline CDR1 is SNHLY and CDR2 FYNNEI. V lost 4 bases, J lost 6 bases, and 5 bases stayed unmatched. This CDR3 comprises 14 residues. The CDR3, as DNA: TGTGCCAGCAGTGTCTCCGGACAGGGGGCCGAGCAGTACTTC. Translating it yields CASSVSGQGAEQYF.

The chain employs TRBV5-1 and TRBJ2-2, with a possible D match to TRBD1 (6 bases). The ends were cut back, 0 bases at V and 5 bases at J, with 11 bases in the middle. The CDR3 covers 15 residues. The germline CDR1 and CDR2 sequences are SGHRS and YFSETQ. The CDR3 protein is CASSLDTGTTGELFF. The DNA for the CDR3 is TGCGCCAGCAGCTTGGATACAGGGACAACCGGGGAGCTGTTTTTT.